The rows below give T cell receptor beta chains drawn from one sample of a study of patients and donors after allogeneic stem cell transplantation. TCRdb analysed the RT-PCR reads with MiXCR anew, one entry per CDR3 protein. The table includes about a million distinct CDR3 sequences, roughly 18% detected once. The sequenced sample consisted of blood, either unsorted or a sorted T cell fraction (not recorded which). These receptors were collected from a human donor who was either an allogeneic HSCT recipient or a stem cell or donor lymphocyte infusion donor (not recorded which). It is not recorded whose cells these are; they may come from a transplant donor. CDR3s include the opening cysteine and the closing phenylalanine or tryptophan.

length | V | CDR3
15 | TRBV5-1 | CASSPGLQSNNEQFF
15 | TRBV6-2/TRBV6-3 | CASSSSGRGNTEAFF
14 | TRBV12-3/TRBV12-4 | CASSPDIYQETQYF
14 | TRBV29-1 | CSVVSSGSTDTQYF
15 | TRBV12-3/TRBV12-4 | CASSFSVAGHNEQFF
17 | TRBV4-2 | CASSQGERLAGVDEQFF
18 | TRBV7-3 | CASSLTGGTTAGNYGYTF
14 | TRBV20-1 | CSAHTSGKTDTQYF
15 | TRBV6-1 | CASNLETGVNYGYTF
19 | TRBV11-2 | CASSPIPRLAGSNTGELFF
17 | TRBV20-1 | CSALTGGVGYPDEKLFF
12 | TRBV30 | CAYHGGSSGYTF
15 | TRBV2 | CASTTGQDHPYEQYF
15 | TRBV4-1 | CASSRLAGVYNEQFF
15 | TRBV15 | CATSRDGSVTYEQYF
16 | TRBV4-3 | CASSQEATSGTYEQYF
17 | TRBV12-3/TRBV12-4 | CASTQPAGGPVPDTQYF
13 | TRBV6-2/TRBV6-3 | CASSPVPNTEAFF
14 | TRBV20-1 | CSARAGDLQETQYF
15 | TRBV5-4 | CASSGHGGMFNEQFF
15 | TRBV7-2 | CASSPGPRVGTEAFF
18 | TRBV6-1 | CASSTFGTGVNLNYEQYF
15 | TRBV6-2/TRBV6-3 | CASRHRTVTGNTIYF
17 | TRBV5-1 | CASSFKVRTGGADTQYF
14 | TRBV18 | CASSPQGPLTEAFF
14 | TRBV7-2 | CASSSTGSGNTIYF
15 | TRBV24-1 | CATSEAAGVVGELFF
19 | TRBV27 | CASSSGSLADRLDTGELFF
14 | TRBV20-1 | CSAPFESSYNEQFF
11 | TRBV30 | CAWSSVGEQYF
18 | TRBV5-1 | CASSLGGDYISSYNEQFF
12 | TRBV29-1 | CSVESGRSEQYF
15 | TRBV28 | CASSSPWGVQYEQYF
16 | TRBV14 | CASSQITSGSLTEQYF
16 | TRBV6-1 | CASSPGSTATMNEQFF